This T cell receptor beta chain derives from a study of cytomegalovirus exposure and HLA in healthy donors. Overall study findings and caveats: Several V segments, TRBV6-2 and TRBV6-3 among them, could not be told apart and were dropped.

Of note for this clone: The antigen is unknown.

Though probably carrying unrecorded immune exposures, donors were nominally healthy at sampling. Amplification used 60 Vbeta primers and 13 Jbeta primers. Clones were sequenced by immunoSEQ multiplex PCR, and TCRdb holds only the in-frame ones, with some missing. This table lists about 140,000 clones. This CDR3 spans 12 amino acids. Germline CDR1 is MNHEY and CDR2 is SVGAGI. V was shortened by 9 bases and J by 4 bases, with 12 bases between the two germline ends. The rearrangement joins TRBV6-5 to TRBJ1-1; D is possibly TRBD1 (5 bases). Sequenced material: PBMCs. This TCR came from a woman aged 18-29 years in good health and CMV-seronegative. In DNA, the CDR3 is TGTGCCAGTGGTGCAGGGATCACTGAAGCTTTCTTT. Protein: CASGAGITEAFF.